The 29 T cell receptor beta chains below come from one sample, sequenced in a study of glioma-infiltrating T cells. Amplification of TCR alpha and beta CDR3 regions from RNA used iRepertoire nested multiplex PCR. One entry per CDR3 protein, called by TCRdb with MiXCR from the multiplex PCR reads. This table has about 190,000 distinct CDR3 sequences, 32% appearing once. Source material: glioma tissue, nonneoplastic brain tissue, or PBMCs (not recorded which). All receptors come from a human donor with low-grade glioma or glioblastoma, undergoing nonglioma brain surgery, or in good health (not recorded which).

Remarks on this clonotype: Mismatch with germline at one junction end may stem from a read error. The CDR3 DNA reads as TGTGCTAGTGGTTTGCCTCTCAGGGGGCTAGAATTTAGCTCTGGAAATACCATATATTTT. Translating gives CASGLPLRGLEFSSGNTIYF. J is TRBJ1-3 and V is TRBV12-5; 8 bases map to TRBD1. The germline gives CDR1 LGHNT, CDR2 FRNRAP. This CDR3 is built from 20 residues.

This clonotype came up many times. The chain employs TRBV2 and TRBJ1-5; D gene ambiguous. The V end lost 10 bases, the J end lost 4 bases, and 14 bases lay between the germline ends. The V gene's germline CDR1 is SNHLY and CDR2 FYNNEI. There are 13 residues in the CDR3. The CDR3 region has the DNA TGTGCCACAGGTAGTTGGCCGAATCAGCCCCAGCATTTT. It specifies CATGSWPNQPQHF.

About this clonotype itself: The missing conserved phenylalanine or tryptophan at the end of this CDR3 makes a read error likely. The genes are TRBV7-2 and TRBJ2-5; TRBD2 is a possible D gene (5 bases). The CDR3 sequence is 14 residues long. Trimming took off 2 bases at V and 2 bases at J, with 9 bases between the two ends. Germline V CDR1 and CDR2: SGHTA, FQGNSA. Written as DNA, the CDR3 is TGTGCCAGCAGCTTACGTAGAGGGCAAGAGACCCAGTACTTG. It is translated as CASSLRRGQETQYL.

This clonotype has just a few counts. With a much larger clone just one base away, this may be a read error. No conserved phenylalanine or tryptophan ends this CDR3, so it is likely a read error. The V call is TRBV12-3 or TRBV12-4, the J call TRBJ2-5; the match to TRBD2 covers 13 bases. V dropped 6 bases and J dropped 1; count of bases not matched to a gene: 2. This CDR3 spans 15 amino acids. As DNA, the CDR3 is TGTGCCAGCAGACGGACTAGCGGGAGCCAAGAGACCCAGTACCTC. Translated, it gives CASRRTSGSQETQYL.

The genes are TRBV5-4 and TRBJ2-7; D tentatively fits TRBD1 or TRBD2 (5 bases each). Germline-derived CDR1 and CDR2 are SGHNT and YYREEE (reference sequence). Trimming left V 0 bases short and J 7 bases short, with 11 bases between. The CDR3 is 13 residues long. CDR3: CASSLEVWGEQYF. CDR3 in DNA: TGTGCCAGCAGCTTGGAAGTTTGGGGGGAGCAGTACTTC. Based on the CDR3 plus reference TRBV5-4 and TRBJ2-7, the full variable domain is ETGVTQSPTHLIKTRGQQVTLRCSSQSGHNTVSWYQQALGQGPQFIFQYYREEENGRGNFPPRFSGLQFPNYSSELNVNALELDDSALYLCASSLEVWGEQYFGPGTRLTVT.

The rearrangement links TRBV20-1 to TRBJ2-5; 8 bases are shared with TRBD2. CDR1 is DFQATT and CDR2 is SNEGSKA in the germline V gene (reference sequence). This CDR3 comprises 13 residues. The CDR3 DNA follows: TGCAGCGTTGCGAATAGCGGGATGGAGACCCAGTACTTC. This gives the protein CSVANSGMETQYF.

This clonotype was seen repeatedly, ten times or more. This chain connects TRBV7-2 to TRBJ1-1; D not resolved. Germline V gives CDR1 SGHTA, CDR2 FQGNSA. The length of the CDR3 is 13 residues. Between the trimmed V and J ends, which lost 3 bases and 3 bases, there was a span of 8 bases. CDR3 DNA: TGTGCCAGCAGCTTTGGCGGGTACACTGAAGCTTTCTTT. It is translated as CASSFGGYTEAFF.

This clonotype was counted many times. J is TRBJ1-5 and V is TRBV7-2; 8 bases match TRBD1. The CDR3 loop spans 15 amino acids. CDR1 SGHTA and CDR2 FQGNSA come from the germline V gene. Trimming at V came to 5 bases and at J to 6 bases, leaving 9 bases not matched to a gene. For the CDR3, the DNA is TGTGCCAGCAGCCTCTCAGGGGGCGCGTCTCAGCCCCAGCATTTT. It translates to CASSLSGGASQPQHF. Full variable domain (rest looked up from reference TRBV7-2 and TRBJ1-5): GAGVSQSPSNKVTEKGKDVELRCDPISGHTALYWYRQSLGQGLEFLIYFQGNSAPDKSGLPSDRFSAERTGGSVSTLTIQRTQQEDSAVYLCASSLSGGASQPQHFGDGTRLSIL.

This clonotype occurred many times. The J gene is TRBJ2-1, the V gene TRBV6-4; D uncertain. The CDR3 loop spans 14 amino acids. The germline gives CDR1 MRHNA, CDR2 SNTAGT. V lost 4 bases to trimming and J lost 5 bases, with 12 bases between them. CDR3 sequence: CASSVPPNNNEQFF. The CDR3 DNA sequence: TGTGCCAGCAGTGTCCCCCCGAATAACAATGAGCAGTTCTTC.

The chain joins TRBV3-1 to TRBJ2-7; weak D call: TRBD2 (6 bases). Germline lookup yields CDR1 LGHDT and CDR2 YNNKEL (reference sequence). The CDR3 totals 14 residues. The germline V and J ends were trimmed by 1 base and 4 bases, with 11 bases remaining between them. The CDR3 DNA is TGTGCCAGCAGCCAAGTGGCTAGCGCGTACGAGCAGTACTTC. The encoded protein is CASSQVASAYEQYF.

The chain employs TRBV30 and TRBJ2-1; perhaps TRBD2 as D (5 bases). The CDR3 consists of 14 residues. Germline V lookup: CDR1 GTSNPN, CDR2 SVGIG (reference sequence). Trimming took 4 bases from V and 6 from J, leaving 16 bases between them. The CDR3 protein is CAWKAFSTSNEQFF. The CDR3, as DNA: TGTGCCTGGAAGGCGTTCTCTACTAGCAATGAGCAGTTCTTC. Complete variable domain (other parts from reference TRBV30 and TRBJ2-1): SQTIHQWPATLVQPVGSPLSLECTVEGTSNPNLYWYRQAAGRGLQLLFYSVGIGQISSEVPQNLSASRPQDRQFILSSKKLLLSDSGFYLCAWKAFSTSNEQFFGPGTRLTVL.

This clonotype has only a few counts. CDR3 sequence (DNA): TGTGCCAGCAGCGTGGGGACTAGCAACTACAATGAGCAGTTCTTC. It codes for CASSVGTSNYNEQFF. The chain carries TRBV9 and TRBJ2-1, with TRBD2 matching 9 bases. J was trimmed by 3 bases and V by 2 bases; bases with no gene match: 3. The CDR3 spans 15 residues. Per germline, CDR1 SGDLS and CDR2 YYNGEE. Drawing the rest from reference TRBV9 and TRBJ2-1, the complete variable domain is DSGVTQTPKHLITATGQRVTLRCSPRSGDLSVYWYQQSLDQGLQFLIQYYNGEERAKGNILERFSAQQFPDLHSELNLSSLELGDSALYFCASSVGTSNYNEQFFGPGTRLTVL.

The sample holds many counts of this clonotype. CDR3 region: CASSSPESTDTQYF. DNA for the CDR3: TGTGCCAGCAGCTCCCCCGAGAGCACAGATACGCAGTATTTT. The chain joins TRBV7-9 to TRBJ2-3; D is unresolved. The CDR3 runs 14 residues. Per the germline V gene, CDR1 is SEHNR and CDR2 is FQNEAQ (reference sequence). The germline V and J ends were trimmed by 4 bases and 0 bases, with 8 bases remaining between them. The full variable domain, with the rest looked up from reference TRBV7-9 and TRBJ2-3, is DTGVSQNPRHKITKRGQNVTFRCDPISEHNRLYWYRQTLGQGPEFLTYFQNEAQLEKSRLLSDRFSAERPKGSFSTLEIQRTEQGDSAMYLCASSSPESTDTQYFGPGTRLTVL.

This clonotype was counted between two and nine times. CDR3 protein: CASSQGTATSNIQYF. The DNA of the CDR3 is TGCGCCAGCAGCCAGGGGACAGCAACCTCCAACATTCAGTACTTC. This rearrangement joins TRBV4-3 to TRBJ2-4; 7 nucleotides align to TRBD1. The CDR3 loop spans 15 amino acids. The trim removed 3 bases at V and 7 bases at J, leaving 9 bases unmatched. Germline-derived CDR1 and CDR2 are LGHNA and YSLEER.

This clonotype has ten or more counts. The rearrangement uses TRBV12-3 or TRBV12-4 and TRBJ2-7; a possible D gene is TRBD2 (6 bases). V lost 4 bases and J 6 bases, leaving 7 bases between the germline ends. The length of the CDR3 is 11 residues. The CDR3 DNA is TGTGCCAGCAGTTCCGGGGGCGAGCAGTACTTC. This translates into CASSSGGEQYF.

With regard to this clonotype: Germline is not matched at one junction end, which may reflect a read error. The chain has TRBV15 and TRBJ1-5; D remains ambiguous. Germline V gene sequence: CDR1 LNHNV, CDR2 YYDKDF (reference sequence). The CDR3 has 16 amino acids. Here the CDR3 DNA reads TGTGCCACCAGCGGAGGTGGACTTTCTAGCAACCAGCCCCAGCATTTT. Translating gives CATSGGGLSSNQPQHF.

This clonotype was counted ten times or more. The chain links TRBV28 to TRBJ2-1; the match to TRBD2 covers 8 bases. Germline CDR1 MDHEN, CDR2 SYDVKM. The CDR3 totals 16 residues. V gave up 4 bases and J gave up 3 bases; unmatched junction bases: 8. The CDR3 nucleotides read TGTGCCAGCAGTTCCCCCCAGCGGGAGCTCTACAATGAGCAGTTCTTC. Translation gives CASSSPQRELYNEQFF.

V usage is TRBV28 and J usage is TRBJ1-1; tentatively, D is TRBD1 (6 bases). Germline-derived CDR1 and CDR2 are MDHEN and SYDVKM. There are 14 residues in the CDR3. V dropped 4 bases and J dropped 3 bases, with 12 bases sitting between them. The CDR3 region has the DNA TGTGCCAGCAGTTCCGCCGGGACACACACTGAAGCTTTCTTT. It codes for CASSSAGTHTEAFF. Full variable domain (outside the CDR3, taken from reference TRBV28 and TRBJ1-1): DVKVTQSSRYLVKRTGEKVFLECVQDMDHENMFWYRQDPGLGLRLIYFSYDVKMKEKGDIPEGYSVSREKKERFSLILESASTNQTSMYLCASSSAGTHTEAFFGQGTRLTVV.

This clonotype was picked up a small number of times. This chain joins TRBV2 and TRBJ2-1, with no clear D. CDR3 length equals 13 residues. Trimming took 11 bases from V and 7 from J, leaving 18 bases between them. Germline lookup yields CDR1 SNHLY and CDR2 FYNNEI. The CDR3 DNA reads TGTGCCGCCGGAAGGGCCACCCTTAATGAGCAGTTCTTC. Its translation: CAAGRATLNEQFF.

V and J are TRBV27 and TRBJ1-1, with 8 positions matching TRBD1. The junction had 6 bases not matched to a gene; V was cut back by 6 bases and J by 9 bases. In germline, CDR1 is MNHEY, CDR2 SMNVEV (reference sequence). The CDR3 totals 12 residues. This chain's CDR3 is CASRAGGLQAFF. CDR3 sequence (DNA): TGTGCCAGCAGGGCAGGGGGCTTACAAGCTTTCTTT.

Regarding this clonotype: This could be a read error, since a much larger clone is one nucleotide away. The V gene is TRBV7-9, the J gene TRBJ2-1; 11 nucleotides agree with TRBD2. The CDR3 extends over 15 amino acids. Germline V lookup: CDR1 SEHNR, CDR2 FQNEAQ (reference sequence). The J segment lost 3 bases and the V segment lost 5 bases, leaving 3 bases of the junction unmatched. CDR3 sequence reads: CASSPSGRIYNEQFF. The CDR3 nucleotides are TGTGCCAGCAGCCCTAGCGGGAGGATCTACAATGAGCAGTTCTTC.

Ten or more counts support this clonotype. The chain employs TRBV7-8 and TRBJ2-3; 9 bases align to TRBD2. CDR1 is SGHVS, CDR2 FQNEAQ, per germline. V lost 4 bases to trimming and J lost 2 bases; unmatched junction nucleotides: 10. The CDR3 totals 17 residues. CDR3 sequence reads: CASSSLGGLANTDTQYF. The CDR3 region has the DNA TGTGCCAGCAGCTCCCTGGGAGGACTAGCGAACACAGATACGCAGTATTTT.

This clonotype has a count of ten or more. This chain joins TRBV20-1 and TRBJ2-1, with 11 positions matching TRBD2. V lost 1 base, J lost 0 bases, and 8 bases stayed unmatched. CDR1 and CDR2 from the germline V gene are DFQATT and SNEGSKA (reference sequence). The CDR3 totals 18 residues. The CDR3 region is CSARGLAGGKSSYNEQFF. As DNA, the CDR3 is TGCAGTGCTAGAGGGCTAGCGGGAGGCAAGAGCTCCTACAATGAGCAGTTCTTC.

Of note for this clonotype: The junction departs from germline at one end; a sequencing error may be responsible. The chain couples TRBV27 to TRBJ1-1; possibly TRBD1 for D (6 bases). The germline gives CDR1 MNHEY, CDR2 SMNVEV (reference sequence). The CDR3 is 14 residues long. CDR3 in DNA: TGTGCCAGAAGTTTTCGCCTTGGGGGCACTAAAGCTTTCTTT. Encoded protein: CARSFRLGGTKAFF.

This clonotype was seen many times. The chain combines TRBV7-2 with TRBJ2-5; 9 nucleotides line up with TRBD2. The V and J ends lost 2 bases and 5 bases, in that order; junction bases with no gene match: 9. There are 16 residues in the CDR3. Germline CDR1 is SGHTA and CDR2 is FQGNSA. The DNA of the CDR3 is TGTGCCAGCAGCTTAAATGGCGGGAGGGCCAGTGAGACCCAGTACTTC. Translation: CASSLNGGRASETQYF.

This clonotype was counted at least ten times. This chain links TRBV3-1 with TRBJ2-7; the match to TRBD2 covers 12 bases. Germline CDR1 is LGHDT and CDR2 is YNNKEL (reference sequence). CDR3 size: 15 residues. V was clipped by 1 base and J by 7 bases; unmatched bases: 5. CDR3 sequence (DNA): TGTGCCAGCAGCCAAGGACTAGCGGGAGTGAGGGAGCAGTACTTC. Protein: CASSQGLAGVREQYF.

The chain recombines TRBV5-8 with TRBJ1-5, with 8 bases identical to TRBD1. The CDR3 has 15 amino acids. J lost 4 bases, V lost 5 bases, and 8 bases had no gene match. Germline assignment: CDR1 SGHTS and CDR2 YDEGEE. The CDR3 loop reads CASRLDRARNQPQHF. Here the CDR3 DNA reads TGTGCCAGCAGACTGGACAGGGCTCGTAATCAGCCCCAGCATTTT.

In its sample, this clonotype was seen many times. The genes are TRBV29-1 and TRBJ2-1; TRBD2 aligns across 9 bases. Per germline, CDR1 SQVTM and CDR2 ANQGSEA. The CDR3 length is 13 residues. J was trimmed by 7 bases and V by 4 bases; bases with no gene match: 5. The CDR3 protein is CSVAVTSGNEQFF. The CDR3 DNA is TGCAGCGTTGCGGTGACTAGCGGAAATGAGCAGTTCTTC.

A note on this clonotype: It may be a read error: a sequence one base away is much more abundant. This sequence joins TRBV7-9 and TRBJ1-6; a weak D match, TRBD1 (5 bases). The germline V gene encodes CDR1 SEHNR and CDR2 FQNEAQ (reference sequence). CDR3 size: 16 residues. The CDR3 nucleotides read TGTGCCAGCAGCGAAAAGAGTGGGGGTTATAATTCACCCCTCAACTTT. Translation: CASSEKSGGYNSPLNF.